This T cell receptor beta chain is drawn from a study of human T cells and chemical hapten exposure. This clonotype was detected a few times. Time point specified: pre-sensitization, week 0. Described treatment: therapeutic diphenylcyclopropenone sensitization with weekly scalp DPC. TCRdb re-derived calls from the RACE reads in MiXCR, one entry per CDR3 protein. Seen here are 62,000 or so distinct CDR3 sequences, approximately 11% observed once, and the top ten hold 4.5% to 6.5%. Sequences were derived from whole blood, sampled in connection with sensitization to the hapten diphenylcyclopropenone (DPC). This clonotype was obtained from a woman aged 45-60 years with alopecia areata. Some clones in this sample may be carry-over from other donors' samples.

CDR3 loop: CASSSYPRNQPQHF. In DNA, the CDR3 is TGTGCCAGCAGTTCGTACCCGAGGAATCAGCCCCAGCATTTT. The chain couples TRBV27 to TRBJ1-5; D gene ambiguous. Germline lookup yields CDR1 MNHEY and CDR2 SMNVEV (reference sequence). This CDR3 has 14 amino acids. V dropped 4 bases and J dropped 4 bases, with 11 bases sitting between them.